This paragraph reports one T cell receptor beta chain. Its antigen remains unidentified. There are 11 residues in the CDR3. V was clipped by 4 bases and J by 5 bases, with 5 bases between them. Germline CDR1 reads LNHDA; CDR2 reads SQIVND (reference sequence). These data belong to a study of T cell repertoires in cytomegalovirus infection. Across the whole study: From public TCR beta signatures came an indication of both CMV infection and matching HLA type. Study outcomes and limitations: Dominant in the ex vivo response were TCR beta clonotypes restricted by HLA-C and specific for CMV. Totalled public TCR beta family frequency picked out people who carried CMV plus the relevant HLA.

TCRdb re-called the reads through MiXCR, storing one row per CDR3 protein. The sample lists roughly 310,000 distinct CDR3 sequences; almost 30% were seen once. The input for sequencing was cultured PBMCs, taken from culture after CMV antigen stimulation. The clonotype was recovered from a human donor in good health (CMV status not recorded). Some clones in this sample may be carry-over from other donors' samples. J is TRBJ1-1 and V is TRBV19; D call uncertain. CDR3: CASSNRTEAFF. The CDR3 DNA reads as TGTGCCAGTAGTAATCGGACTGAAGCTTTCTTT.